These 27 T cell receptor beta chains came from one sample sequenced in a study of OX40 agonist ivuxolimab in advanced cancers. TCRdb keeps only in-frame clones here, not all; method: immunoSEQ multiplex PCR. The sample consists of around 55,000 clones, roughly 86% of them appearing once. The material sequenced was CD4+ or CD8+ T cells sorted from blood, taken in a trial of the OX40 agonist ivuxolimab. These receptors all stem from an adult with an advanced solid tumor such as melanoma, head and neck, liver or kidney cancer.

The chain couples TRBV7-8 to TRBJ1-1; TRBD1 matches at 12 bases. Per the germline V gene, CDR1 is SGHVS and CDR2 is FQNEAQ. The V and J ends lost 5 bases and 0 bases, in that order; junction bases with no gene match: 7. CDR3 size: 17 residues. Here the CDR3 reads CASSRGQGAPMNTEAFF. The CDR3 region has the DNA TGTGCCAGCAGCCGGGGACAGGGGGCTCCTATGAACACTGAAGCTTTCTTT.

This rearrangement joins TRBV19 to TRBJ2-5, with 8 bases identical to TRBD1. The trim removed 4 bases at V and 5 bases at J, leaving 6 bases unmatched. This CDR3 is 14 amino acids long. Germline CDR1 and CDR2: LNHDA and SQIVND (reference sequence). The CDR3 DNA follows: TGTGCCAGTAGTAACCCGGACAGGGAGGAGACCCAGTACTTC. It specifies CASSNPDREETQYF.

This chain uses TRBV28 with TRBJ1-5, with D maybe TRBD1 (5 bases). The V gene lost 4 bases and the J gene lost 7 bases, with 8 bases spanning the gap. This CDR3 comprises 12 residues. CDR1 is MDHEN, CDR2 SYDVKM, per germline. The CDR3 DNA sequence: TGTGCCAGCAGTTCAGGGTCCCAGCCCCAGCATTTT. This codes for CASSSGSQPQHF.

CDR3 nucleotide sequence: TGTGCCAGCAGTTTATACGGCGGACAGGGGGACCCCTACGAGCAGTACTTC. Translation: CASSLYGGQGDPYEQYF. The genes are TRBV27 and TRBJ2-5; 10 bases match TRBD1. The DNA end is more similar to TRBJ2-7, so the J call may be wrong. The CDR3 loop spans 17 amino acids. CDR1 and CDR2 from the germline V gene are MNHEY and SMNVEV (reference sequence).

The gene calls are TRBV28 and TRBJ2-6; D is uncertain. The CDR3 runs 15 residues. V was clipped by 6 bases and J by 0 bases, with 9 bases between them. Germline V gene sequence: CDR1 MDHEN, CDR2 SYDVKM. In DNA, the CDR3 is TGTGCCAGCAGAACCGGCAGCTCTGGGGCCAACGTCCTGACTTTC. Translation: CASRTGSSGANVLTF.

V is TRBV7-3 and J is TRBJ2-3, with TRBD2 matching over 8 bases. This CDR3 region has 16 residues. Germline V CDR1 and CDR2: SGHTA, FQGTGA. V was pared by 5 bases and J by 0 bases, with 7 bases of the junction left unmatched. CDR3 residues: CASSPRSGSSTDTQYF. CDR3 nucleotide sequence: TGTGCCAGCAGCCCACGGAGCGGGAGTAGCACAGATACGCAGTATTTT.

The rearrangement links TRBV6-1 to TRBJ2-7; D not resolved. V gave up 6 bases and J gave up 2 bases, with 11 bases separating them. Germline assignment: CDR1 MNHNS and CDR2 SASEGT. The CDR3 is 13 amino acids. This chain's CDR3 is CASRQIGPYEQYF. The CDR3 bases are TGTGCCAGCAGGCAAATAGGTCCCTACGAGCAGTACTTC.

This clone was counted once. The chain carries TRBV4-1 and TRBJ2-3, with 7 bases aligning to TRBD2. Per germline, CDR1 MGHRA and CDR2 YSYEKL. J was trimmed by 2 bases and V by 0 bases; bases with no gene match: 5. This CDR3 is built from 16 residues. CDR3 DNA sequence: TGCGCCAGCAGCCAAGAGGCTAGCGGCTACACAGATACGCAGTATTTT. Translating gives CASSQEASGYTDTQYF.

V gene TRBV5-1 combines with J gene TRBJ2-3; 11 bases are a match to TRBD2. J was trimmed by 5 bases and V by 4 bases; bases with no gene match: 9. In germline, CDR1 is SGHRS, CDR2 YFSETQ. There are 16 residues in the CDR3. CDR3 loop: CASSILAGGPRDTQYF. The CDR3 region has the DNA TGCGCCAGCAGCATATTAGCGGGAGGGCCAAGAGATACGCAGTATTTT.

V usage is TRBV5-1 and J usage is TRBJ1-2; 7 bases line up with TRBD1. Unmatched junction bases numbered 4, after V lost 1 base and J lost 4 bases. CDR3 length equals 14 residues. CDR1 is SGHRS and CDR2 is YFSETQ in the germline V gene. Written as DNA, the CDR3 is TGCGCCAGCAGCTTGACGACAGGGCCCTATGGCTACACCTTC. Translated, it gives CASSLTTGPYGYTF.

This chain joins TRBV18 and TRBJ2-2; unclear D gene. This CDR3 has 12 residues. Germline V gene lookup returns CDR1 KGHSH and CDR2 LQKENI. V lost 3 bases to trimming and J lost 5 bases, with 4 bases between them. This CDR3 is CASSPQTGELFF. In nucleotides, the CDR3 is TGTGCCAGCTCACCCCAGACCGGGGAGCTGTTTTTT.

The sample holds one count of this clone. The rearrangement links TRBV9 to TRBJ1-3, with D tentatively TRBD1 (5 bases). CDR3 size: 15 residues. V lost 0 bases and J lost 0, with 7 bases in between. From germline, CDR1 is SGDLS and CDR2 YYNGEE. DNA of the CDR3: TGTGCCAGCAGCGTAGGACAGACCTCTGGAAACACCATATATTTT. This gives the protein CASSVGQTSGNTIYF.

As concerns this clone: At one end the junction does not follow the germline gene, possibly because of a read error. J is TRBJ2-7 and V is TRBV27; maybe TRBD1 (6 bases). Germline V gene lookup returns CDR1 MNHEY and CDR2 SMNVEV (reference sequence). This CDR3 is built from 14 residues. CDR3 region: CASSSSGTLYVQYF. The CDR3 DNA sequence: TGTGCCAGCAGTTCATCCGGGACATTGTACGTGCAGTACTTC.

The V call is TRBV11-2, the J call TRBJ2-4, with D possibly being TRBD2 (5 bases). The CDR3 length is 14 residues. Germline loops: CDR1 SGHAT, CDR2 FQNNGV. V was shortened by 4 bases and J by 9 bases, with 16 bases between the two germline ends. The CDR3 region is CASSSLRGESIQYF. The CDR3 nucleotides are TGTGCCAGCAGCTCCCTCCGGGGTGAAAGCATTCAGTACTTC.

V usage is TRBV5-1 and J usage is TRBJ2-7; 11 bases map to TRBD1. The CDR3 contains 14 residues. Unmatched junction bases numbered 4, after V lost 6 bases and J lost 2 bases. Germline assignment: CDR1 SGHRS and CDR2 YFSETQ. CDR3 sequence (DNA): TGCGCCAGCACTGAGGGACAGGGGGCCTACGAGCAGTACTTC. Translation: CASTEGQGAYEQYF. Supplemented by reference TRBV5-1 and TRBJ2-7, the full variable domain reads KAGVTQTPRYLIKTRGQQVTLSCSPISGHRSVSWYQQTPGQGLQFLFEYFSETQRNKGNFPGRFSGRQFSNSRSEMNVSTLELGDSALYLCASTEGQGAYEQYFGPGTRLTVT.

The J gene is TRBJ1-1, the V gene TRBV27; D might be TRBD1 (5 bases). The germline CDR1 and CDR2 sequences are MNHEY and SMNVEV (reference sequence). V lost 1 base and J lost 6, with 15 bases in between. The CDR3 has 15 residues. The CDR3 sequence: CASSLYGGGFSEAFF. In DNA form, the CDR3 reads TGTGCCAGCAGTTTATATGGGGGTGGTTTCTCTGAAGCTTTCTTT.

This chain joins TRBV27 and TRBJ2-2; D uncertain. V lost 3 bases and J lost 4, with 6 bases in between. Germline values: CDR1 MNHEY, CDR2 SMNVEV (reference sequence). The CDR3 extends over 13 amino acids. CDR3 loop: CASSLWGTGELFF. Here the CDR3 DNA reads TGTGCCAGCAGTTTGTGGGGCACCGGGGAGCTGTTTTTT.

This chain uses TRBV15 with TRBJ2-1, with 9 bases lining up with TRBD1. V gave up 0 bases and J gave up 15 bases; unmatched junction bases: 6. CDR1 LNHNV and CDR2 YYDKDF come from the germline V gene (reference sequence). The length of the CDR3 is 13 residues. CDR3 bases: TGTGCCACCAGCAGAGATTCACAGGGGGCTCGGTTCTTC. Amino acid sequence: CATSRDSQGARFF.

DNA for the CDR3: TGTGCCATCAGTGGAGGGACTAGCGGTCTCTACGAGCAGTACTTC. Its translation: CAISGGTSGLYEQYF. The chain is built from TRBV10-3 and TRBJ2-7, with 11 bases that match TRBD2. The CDR3 is 15 amino acids. With V trimmed by 4 bases and J by 3 bases, 5 bases remained unmatched. Germline V lookup: CDR1 ENHRY, CDR2 SYGVKD.

This sequence joins TRBV19 and TRBJ1-4; a possible D gene is TRBD1 (5 bases). There are 16 residues in the CDR3. Trimming shortened V by 4 bases and J by 0 bases, and 12 bases separated the two germline ends. In germline, CDR1 is LNHDA, CDR2 SQIVND (reference sequence). CDR3 DNA sequence: TGTGCCAGTAGTACGCAGGGCCCCACAACTAATGAAAAACTGTTTTTT. Its protein product is CASSTQGPTTNEKLFF.

V and J are TRBV30 and TRBJ1-5; D gene uncertain. Germline lookup yields CDR1 GTSNPN and CDR2 SVGIG (reference sequence). The CDR3 has 13 residues. V was pared by 3 bases and J by 6 bases, with 12 bases between. DNA of the CDR3: TGTGCCTGGAGCCGCTCCACTGGTCAGCCCCAGCATTTT. As protein: CAWSRSTGQPQHF.

The chain employs TRBV5-1 and TRBJ1-4; D perhaps matches TRBD1 (6 bases). The CDR3 loop spans 15 amino acids. CDR1 SGHRS and CDR2 YFSETQ come from the germline V gene. V lost 4 bases to trimming and J lost 5 bases, with 15 bases between them. The CDR3 sequence is CASSPAGGGNEKLFF. Here the CDR3 DNA reads TGCGCCAGCAGCCCTGCGGGGGGCGGCAATGAAAAACTGTTTTTT.

This clone was counted only a few times. This chain joins TRBV28 and TRBJ2-2; D is undetermined. Per the germline V gene, CDR1 is MDHEN and CDR2 is SYDVKM. V lost 3 bases and J 4 bases, leaving 9 bases between the germline ends. This CDR3 has 14 amino acids. CDR3 sequence reads: CASSFGGSTGELFF. In DNA form, the CDR3 reads TGTGCCAGCAGTTTCGGTGGGTCCACCGGGGAGCTGTTTTTT.

This sequence joins TRBV28 and TRBJ2-1, with D possibly matching TRBD2 (6 bases). The V and J ends lost 5 bases and 7 bases respectively, with 18 bases between them. CDR1 is MDHEN and CDR2 is SYDVKM in the germline V gene. The CDR3 loop spans 15 amino acids. CDR3 sequence: CASSPPSGPVNEQFF. CDR3 DNA sequence: TGTGCCAGCAGTCCTCCAAGCGGGCCGGTGAATGAGCAGTTCTTC. Full variable domain (missing parts from reference TRBV28 and TRBJ2-1): DVKVTQSSRYLVKRTGEKVFLECVQDMDHENMFWYRQDPGLGLRLIYFSYDVKMKEKGDIPEGYSVSREKKERFSLILESASTNQTSMYLCASSPPSGPVNEQFFGPGTRLTVL.

The chain has TRBV4-1 and TRBJ2-3, with D possibly TRBD2 on 5 matching bases. Trimming took 1 base from V and 2 from J, leaving 13 bases between them. The CDR3 sequence is 16 residues long. Looked up from germline, CDR1 is MGHRA and CDR2 is YSYEKL. Here the CDR3 reads CASSQAQRSPTDTQYF. CDR3 sequence (DNA): TGCGCCAGCAGCCAAGCCCAGCGGAGCCCCACAGATACGCAGTATTTT.

V usage is TRBV20-1 and J usage is TRBJ2-5; D unclear. V shed 3 bases and J shed 6 bases, with 5 bases lying between them. The germline gives CDR1 DFQATT, CDR2 SNEGSKA (reference sequence). The CDR3 spans 10 residues. The CDR3 loop is CSASPQTQYF. Written as DNA, the CDR3 is TGCAGTGCTAGTCCGCAGACCCAGTACTTC.

This chain uses TRBV11-2 with TRBJ2-7, with D possibly being TRBD1 or TRBD2 (5 bases each). Between the trimmed V and J ends, which lost 3 bases and 4 bases, there was a span of 16 bases. CDR3 length equals 15 residues. Germline V gene lookup returns CDR1 SGHAT and CDR2 FQNNGV. The CDR3 reads CASSFSLGERYEQYF. As DNA, the CDR3 is TGTGCCAGCAGCTTTAGTCTAGGGGAGAGGTACGAGCAGTACTTC.